This T cell receptor beta chain comes out of a study of blood T cell repertoires in COVID-19 (dated by TCRdb to the early 2020s). Regarding the study in general: Samples from collaborators originated in the United States, Italy and Spain and spanned both the acute and convalescent phases of COVID-19. Sample metadata almost always included a de-identified subject ID, COVID-19 status, age in years and sex. Where HLA class I and class II types were available, the types were taken from metadata supplied by the sample provider, not from assay-based typing. The dataset comprised deeply sampled blood TCRbeta repertoires from subjects exposed to, actively infected with, or recovered from COVID-19. A freely available public database, intended as a resource for researchers studying the immune response to SARS-CoV-2, is where the repertoires were released. The material from the prospective study consisted of cDNA or gDNA derived from T cells, B-cell-depleted T cells, or PBMCs. The samples were drawn from the first 160 participants of the ongoing ImmuneRACE study and from more than 1,000 subjects provided by 6 global collaborators.

The V and J ends are trimmed by 4 bases and 3 bases, leaving 16 bases between them. The germline V gene (reference sequence) specifies SGHNT as CDR1 and YYREEE as CDR2. The CDR3 has 15 amino acids, counting the end cysteine and phenylalanine. Kept here is only the CDR3 DNA, which spans 45 bases and is read in frame from base 1. Findings and caveats that apply to the study as a whole: The quantity of clinical and demographic metadata differed by source and by participant and was supplied without curation.

A second Seattle source provided samples from volunteer blood donors who had recovered from COVID-19. The collaborating institutions used their own protocols to collect whole blood in K2EDTA tubes. For TCRbeta analysis, collaborators shipped samples as frozen whole blood, isolated PBMCs, or DNA extracted from either of those sample types. There are a few counts of this clone. This receptor's antigen is unknown. The input lacks base qualities; no much larger clone sits a single base away. TCRbeta CDR3 regions were amplified from genomic DNA by means of the immunoSEQ Assay, a bias-controlled multiplex PCR. The study's own analysis went as follows. The number of nucleated cells in each sample was estimated by amplification of reference gene primers within the assay. To quantify the absolute abundance of each unique TCRbeta CDR3 rearrangement, sequence reads were collapsed and filtered. For each sample, productive Simpson clonality was calculated as the square root of Simpson's diversity index over productive rearrangements. In TCRdb, the immuneACCESS table is reduced to in-frame sequences with V and J assigned. These tables do not hold every clone; where another copy was compared, an unresolved V gene accounts for under half, and the others remain unexplained. V and J calls and clone size follow that table, whereas D and trimming were derived from the DNA. For this sample there are 200,000 to 250,000 clones; approximately 86% appear just once. Of the sample, 2.5% to 3.5% is held by the ten largest clones.

The V and J genes are TRBV5-4 and TRBJ1-1; a tentative D match to TRBD1 spans 5 bases. This TCR was recovered from a woman aged 25 to 39 who had recovered from COVID-19. Sequenced material: peripheral blood. The nucleotide sequence reads TGTGCCAGCAGCCCCCTGGGCAGGGCCGACACTGAAGCTTTCTTT. This yields the protein CASSPLGRADTEAFF.